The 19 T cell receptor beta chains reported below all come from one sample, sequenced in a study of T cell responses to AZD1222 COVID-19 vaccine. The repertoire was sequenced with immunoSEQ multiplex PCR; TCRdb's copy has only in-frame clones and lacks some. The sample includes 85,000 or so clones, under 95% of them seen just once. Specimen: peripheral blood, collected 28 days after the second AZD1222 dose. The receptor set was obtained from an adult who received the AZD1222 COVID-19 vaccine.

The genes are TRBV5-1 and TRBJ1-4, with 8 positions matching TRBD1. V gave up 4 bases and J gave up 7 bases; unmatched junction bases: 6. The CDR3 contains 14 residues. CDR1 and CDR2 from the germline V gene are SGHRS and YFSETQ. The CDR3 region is CASSDQGAGEKLFF. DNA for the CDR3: TGCGCCAGCAGCGACCAGGGGGCGGGTGAAAAACTGTTTTTT.

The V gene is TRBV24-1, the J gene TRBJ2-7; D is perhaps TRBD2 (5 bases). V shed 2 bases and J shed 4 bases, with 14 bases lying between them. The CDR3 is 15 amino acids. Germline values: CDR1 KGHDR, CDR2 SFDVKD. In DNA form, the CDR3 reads TGTGCCACCAGTGATTCTCGGGGAGTAGATTACGAGCAGTACTTC. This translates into CATSDSRGVDYEQYF.

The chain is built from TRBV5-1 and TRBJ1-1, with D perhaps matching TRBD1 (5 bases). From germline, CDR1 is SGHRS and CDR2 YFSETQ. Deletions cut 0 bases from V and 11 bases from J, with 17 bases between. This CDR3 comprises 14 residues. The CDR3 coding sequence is TGCGCCAGCAGCTTGGCGGGGAGTCAGGGAATGGCTTTCTTT. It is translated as CASSLAGSQGMAFF.

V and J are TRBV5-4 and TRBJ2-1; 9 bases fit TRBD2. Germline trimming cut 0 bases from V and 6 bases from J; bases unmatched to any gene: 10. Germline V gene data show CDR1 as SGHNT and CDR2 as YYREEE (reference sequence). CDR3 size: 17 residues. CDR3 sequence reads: CASSLAVASGTANEQFF. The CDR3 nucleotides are TGTGCCAGCAGCTTGGCCGTGGCTAGCGGGACGGCCAATGAGCAGTTCTTC.

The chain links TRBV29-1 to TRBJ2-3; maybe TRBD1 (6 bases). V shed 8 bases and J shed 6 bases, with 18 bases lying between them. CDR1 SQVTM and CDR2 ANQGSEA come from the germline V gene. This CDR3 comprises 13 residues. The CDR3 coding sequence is TGCAGCACGGAGGAACAGGGCTACGATACGCAGTATTTT. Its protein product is CSTEEQGYDTQYF.

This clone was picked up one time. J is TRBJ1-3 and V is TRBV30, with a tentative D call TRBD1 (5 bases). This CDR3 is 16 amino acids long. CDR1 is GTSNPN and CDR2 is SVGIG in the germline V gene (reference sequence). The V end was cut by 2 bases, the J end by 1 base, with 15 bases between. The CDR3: CAWSRRSRVSGNTIYF. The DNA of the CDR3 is TGTGCCTGGAGTAGAAGGTCCAGGGTTTCTGGAAACACCATATATTTT. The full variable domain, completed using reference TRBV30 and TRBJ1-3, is SQTIHQWPATLVQPVGSPLSLECTVEGTSNPNLYWYRQAAGRGLQLLFYSVGIGQISSEVPQNLSASRPQDRQFILSSKKLLLSDSGFYLCAWSRRSRVSGNTIYFGEGSWLTVV.

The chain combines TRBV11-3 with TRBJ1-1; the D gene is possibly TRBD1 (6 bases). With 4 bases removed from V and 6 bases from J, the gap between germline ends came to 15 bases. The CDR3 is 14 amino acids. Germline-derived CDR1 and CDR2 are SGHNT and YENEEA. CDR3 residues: CASSYSTGNAEAFF. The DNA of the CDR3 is TGTGCCAGCAGCTACTCCACAGGGAATGCTGAAGCTTTCTTT.

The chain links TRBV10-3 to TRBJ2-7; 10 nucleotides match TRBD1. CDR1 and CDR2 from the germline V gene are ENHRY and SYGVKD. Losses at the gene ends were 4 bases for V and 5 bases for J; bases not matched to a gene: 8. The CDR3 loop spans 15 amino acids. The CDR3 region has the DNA TGTGCCATCAGTGCCCGGGACAGGGGTAGGCACGAGCAGTACTTC. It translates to CAISARDRGRHEQYF.

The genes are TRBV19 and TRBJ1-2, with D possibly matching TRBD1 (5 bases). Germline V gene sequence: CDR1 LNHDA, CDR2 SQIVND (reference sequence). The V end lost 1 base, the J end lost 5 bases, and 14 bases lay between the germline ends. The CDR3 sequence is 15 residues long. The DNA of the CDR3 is TGTGCCAGTAGTATAGGTGTCAGGGAGGGTTATGGCTACACCTTC. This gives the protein CASSIGVREGYGYTF.

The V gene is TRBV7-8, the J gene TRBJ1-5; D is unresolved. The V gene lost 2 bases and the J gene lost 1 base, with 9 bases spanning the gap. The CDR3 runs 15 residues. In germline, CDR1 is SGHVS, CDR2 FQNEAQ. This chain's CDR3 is CASSLFLASNQPQHF. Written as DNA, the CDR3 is TGTGCCAGCAGCTTATTTCTCGCCAGCAATCAGCCCCAGCATTTT.

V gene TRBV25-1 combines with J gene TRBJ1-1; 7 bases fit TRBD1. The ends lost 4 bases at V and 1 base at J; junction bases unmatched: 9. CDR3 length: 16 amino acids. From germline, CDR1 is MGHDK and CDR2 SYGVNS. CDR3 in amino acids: CASSAPRQGANTEAFF. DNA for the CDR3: TGTGCCAGCAGTGCACCTCGACAGGGTGCGAACACTGAAGCTTTCTTT.

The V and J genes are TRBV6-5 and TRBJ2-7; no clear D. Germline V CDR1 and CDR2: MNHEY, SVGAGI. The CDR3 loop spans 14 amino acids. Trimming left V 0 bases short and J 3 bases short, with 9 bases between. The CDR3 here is CASSYSTNLYEQYF. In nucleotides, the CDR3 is TGTGCCAGCAGTTACTCGACGAATCTCTACGAGCAGTACTTC.

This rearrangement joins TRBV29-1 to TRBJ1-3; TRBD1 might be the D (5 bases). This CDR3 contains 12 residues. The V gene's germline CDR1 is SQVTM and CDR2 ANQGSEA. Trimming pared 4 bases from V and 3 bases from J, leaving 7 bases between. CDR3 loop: CSVAGIGNTIYF. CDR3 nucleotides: TGCAGCGTTGCAGGGATTGGAAACACCATATATTTT.

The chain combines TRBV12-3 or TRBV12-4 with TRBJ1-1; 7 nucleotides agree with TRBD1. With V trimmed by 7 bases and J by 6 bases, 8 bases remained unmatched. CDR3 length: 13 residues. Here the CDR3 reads CASIVQGVSEAFF. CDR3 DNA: TGTGCCAGCATCGTTCAGGGGGTGTCTGAAGCTTTCTTT.

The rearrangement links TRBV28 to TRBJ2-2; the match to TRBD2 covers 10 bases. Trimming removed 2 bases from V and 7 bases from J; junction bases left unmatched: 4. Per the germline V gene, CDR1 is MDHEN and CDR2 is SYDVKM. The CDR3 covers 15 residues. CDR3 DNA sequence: TGTGCCAGCAGTTTAAGCGGGAGGGCCTTCGGGGAGCTGTTTTTT. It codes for CASSLSGRAFGELFF.

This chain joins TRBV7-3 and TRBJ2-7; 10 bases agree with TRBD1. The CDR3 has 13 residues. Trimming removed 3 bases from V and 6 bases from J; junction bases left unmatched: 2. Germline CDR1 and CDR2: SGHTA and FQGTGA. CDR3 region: CASSLDRGSEQYF. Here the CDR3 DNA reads TGTGCCAGCAGCTTGGACAGGGGGAGCGAGCAGTACTTC.

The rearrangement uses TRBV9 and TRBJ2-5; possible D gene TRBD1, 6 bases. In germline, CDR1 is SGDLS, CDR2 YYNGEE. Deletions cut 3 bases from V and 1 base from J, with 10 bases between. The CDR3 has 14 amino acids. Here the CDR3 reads CASSGGHLQETQYF. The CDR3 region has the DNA TGTGCCAGCAGCGGGGGACACCTCCAAGAGACCCAGTACTTC.

The CDR3 DNA reads as TGCGCCAGCAGCTTGGGGACAGGGAATCAGCCCCAGCATTTT. Amino acids: CASSLGTGNQPQHF. The gene calls are TRBV5-1 and TRBJ1-5; 8 nucleotides align to TRBD1. CDR3 length: 14 amino acids. CDR1 and CDR2 (germline): SGHRS, YFSETQ. J lost 4 bases, V lost 0 bases, and 0 bases had no gene match. Together with reference TRBV5-1 and TRBJ1-5, the CDR3 gives the full variable domain: KAGVTQTPRYLIKTRGQQVTLSCSPISGHRSVSWYQQTPGQGLQFLFEYFSETQRNKGNFPGRFSGRQFSNSRSEMNVSTLELGDSALYLCASSLGTGNQPQHFGDGTRLSIL.

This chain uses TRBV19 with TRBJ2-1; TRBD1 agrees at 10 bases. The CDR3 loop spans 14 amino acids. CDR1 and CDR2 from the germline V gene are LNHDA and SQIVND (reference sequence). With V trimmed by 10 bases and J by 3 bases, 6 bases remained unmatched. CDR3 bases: TGTGCCACCGGGACAGGGGTGATCTACAATGAGCAGTTCTTC. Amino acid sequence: CATGTGVIYNEQFF.